This section outlines one TCR beta chain sequence together with its context. Its cognate antigen is unknown. This table comes from immunoSEQ multiplex PCR, and its TCRdb copy is limited to in-frame clones, with some not included. The sample comprises about 7,600 clones, roughly 80% of which are singletons, and 2.5% to 3% rests with the top ten. The CDR3 has 15 amino acids. Trimming removed 8 bases from V and 8 bases from J, with 19 bases in between. Germline values: CDR1 ENHRY, CDR2 SYGVKD. The data belong to a study of chemoradiotherapy in HPV16-positive cancers. Findings and limits, study-wide: Non-HPV-specific T cells did not expand in tumors during treatment, whereas candidate HPV-specific clones and E7-related motifs did.

The sample consisted of blood, taken from a patient who underwent chemoradiotherapy. The chain carries TRBV10-3 and TRBJ1-6, with D possibly TRBD1 on 5 matching bases. The sequence was obtained from a human donor with HPV-associated anogenital cancer. The CDR3 nucleotides read TGTGCCATCTCATCGAGTGGGGCGGGGTATTCACCCCTCCACTTT. Protein product: CAISSSGAGYSPLHF.